What follows describes a single T cell receptor (beta chain). Its antigen is not yet known. No much larger clonotype is one base removed from it; base qualities were not supplied. This sample stems from a study of T cell clones after liver transplantation (dated by TCRdb to about 2019). Concerning the study at large: ITN030ST, the source of the samples, was a randomized trial that attempted immunosuppression withdrawal within 2 years of liver transplantation. Donor-reactive T cell clones were identified by TCRbeta sequencing following a pre-transplant mixed lymphocyte reaction and were subsequently tracked in post-transplant blood. As an antigen-independent comparator for the donor-reactive sequences, third party-reactive TCRbeta sequences from pre-transplant MLRs were identified as well. Of the eight recipients, a few were HCV-positive, while the remaining recipients had been transplanted for non-autoimmune, non-viral indications. The subjects received no induction therapy and were kept on standard immunosuppression until randomization at 12-24 months post-transplant. Tolerance meant complete immunosuppression withdrawal for at least one year without liver enzymes rising beyond twice the upper limit of normal. Blood samples were collected pre-transplant, pre-randomization before withdrawal, and post-randomization after either full withdrawal or failed withdrawal. The studied cohort comprised 8 liver transplant recipients, 3 classified as tolerant and 5 as non-tolerant. Results the study describes overall, beyond this receptor: The conclusions were preliminary, being limited by small, heterogeneous patient numbers and by non-standardized post-transplant time points. Donor-reactive sequences declined more than third party-reactive ones, suggesting partial antigen-specific deletion unrelated to withdrawal success. A significant post-transplant decrease in circulating donor-reactive CD4 TCRbeta sequences was observed in most of the 8 subjects, irrespective of tolerance or HCV status. Low numbers of available donor cells limited the measurable donor-reactive repertoire in a couple of subjects. After accounting for repertoire turnover, donor-reactive detection was significantly reduced in 7 of 8 subjects for CD4 and 8 of 8 for CD8. Without allograft tissue specimens, donor-reactive T cells may have migrated into the graft rather than being deleted.

The cysteine opens and the phenylalanine closes a CDR3 of 13 amino acids. Kept here is only the CDR3 DNA, which spans 39 bases and is read in frame from base 1. The trim is 5 bases for V and 2 bases for J, with a gap of 9 bases between the germline ends. Sequences SGHTA (CDR1) and FQGTGA (CDR2) are obtained from the germline V gene. Using immunoSEQ, frozen genomic DNA was subjected to high-throughput TCRbeta CDR3 sequencing, a process that included PCR amplification, mapping, bias correction and internal controls. In the paper's pipeline: Only productive rearrangements were retained, with each unique TCRbeta sequence defined by its CDR3 nucleotide sequence together with its V and J gene. Donor-reactive sequences required at least 5-fold expansion in CFSE-low cells versus unstimulated pre-transplant cells and at least 0.01% frequency. To ensure at least 90% detection power, minimum frequency thresholds were set for each subject based on that subject's lowest-template unstimulated sample. Repertoire turnover was measured by Jensen-Shannon divergence between the top 1000 TCRbeta sequences post- and pre-transplant. Changes in detection of donor-reactive sequences were tested with two-sided Fisher's exact tests. Entries here come from immuneACCESS through TCRdb and include only in-frame sequences with V and J called. Some clones fail to appear in such tables; in the studies checked, an unresolved V gene covers under half of the shortfall, and the cause of the remainder is unknown. For V, J and clone size, that table is used; D and trimming come from the DNA. The sample yields around 43,000 clones; 86% were counted once. Clones ranked in the top ten supply 2.5% of the sample.

Thawed unstimulated PBMCs were stained for CD3, CD4 and CD8 and FACS-sorted into CD3+CD4+ and CD3+CD8+ populations. Randomization to immunosuppression withdrawal applied to every one of the 8 studied subjects. Genomic DNA was isolated with the Qiagen DNeasy Blood and Tissue Kit. The source of this sequence is a human patient who received a liver transplant. In patients who had a transplant, some T cells may come from the graft donor. The sequencing here drew on CD4+ T cells from blood, taken 24 months after liver transplant. The rearrangement combines TRBV7-3 with TRBJ1-2; the D gene remains uncertain. The CDR3 region has the sequence CASSLRPNYGYTF. The nucleotide sequence is given as TGTGCCAGCAGCCTAAGACCGAACTATGGCTACACCTTC.